These 19 T cell receptor beta chains originate from one sample sequenced in a study of graft-versus-host responses after intestinal transplantation. What these receptors recognize is not known. Sequenced by immunoSEQ multiplex PCR; TCRdb stores in-frame clones only, minus some. The data hold approximately 97,000 clones, with 91% observed a single time. This specimen was unstimulated CD4+ T cells sorted from spleen or lymph node cells, taken before transplant. These receptors were obtained from a human donor who was the organ donor for an intestinal transplant.

The chain has TRBV27 and TRBJ2-2; D ambiguous. V was shortened by 3 bases and J by 3 bases, with 11 bases between the two germline ends. Germline values: CDR1 MNHEY, CDR2 SMNVEV (reference sequence). The CDR3 runs to 15 residues. As DNA, the CDR3 is TGTGCCAGCAGTTTTGTGCGCGGATACACCGGGGAGCTGTTTTTT. Amino acid sequence: CASSFVRGYTGELFF.

The gene calls are TRBV15 and TRBJ2-4, with D maybe TRBD1 (6 bases). V lost 2 bases, J lost 2 bases, and 13 bases lay in between. Germline loops: CDR1 LNHNV, CDR2 YYDKDF (reference sequence). The length of the CDR3 is 16 residues. Here the CDR3 reads CATSRSSRGSKNIQYF. In nucleotides, the CDR3 is TGTGCCACCAGCAGATCGTCCAGGGGTTCCAAAAACATTCAGTACTTC.

The chain employs TRBV18 and TRBJ2-7; tentatively, D is TRBD2 (5 bases). Trimming left V 5 bases short and J 3 bases short, with 11 bases between. This CDR3 has 13 amino acids. Germline V CDR1 and CDR2: KGHSH, LQKENI. The CDR3 sequence: CASSGSGYYEQYF. The CDR3 DNA reads as TGTGCCAGCTCAGGGTCGGGGTACTACGAGCAGTACTTC.

The chain joins TRBV7-8 to TRBJ1-2; possibly TRBD1 for D (6 bases). The V gene lost 6 bases and the J gene lost 7 bases, with 18 bases spanning the gap. This CDR3 has 14 residues. CDR1 is SGHVS and CDR2 is FQNEAQ in the germline V gene. The CDR3 protein is CASSPPGHRGGYTF. The CDR3 nucleotides are TGTGCCAGCAGTCCGCCGGGACACCGGGGTGGCTACACCTTC.

The V gene is TRBV7-2, the J gene TRBJ1-5; no reliable D call. CDR1 and CDR2 from the germline V gene are SGHTA and FQGNSA. The ends were cut back, 4 bases at V and 3 bases at J, with 13 bases in the middle. This CDR3 contains 15 residues. The CDR3 region is CASSSPGRDNQPQHF. CDR3 sequence (DNA): TGTGCCAGCAGCTCCCCGGGGAGGGACAATCAGCCCCAGCATTTT.

The chain couples TRBV28 to TRBJ2-5, with 8 positions matching TRBD2. The V segment lost 6 bases and the J segment 7 bases; nucleotides outside the gene matches: 4. CDR1 and CDR2 (germline): MDHEN, SYDVKM. This CDR3 is built from 12 residues. The CDR3 DNA reads as TGTGCCAGCAGGCGGGGGGTCGGGACCCAGTACTTC. It translates to CASRRGVGTQYF.

The chain recombines TRBV11-2 with TRBJ2-7; 8 nucleotides agree with TRBD1. Looked up from germline, CDR1 is SGHAT and CDR2 is FQNNGV. The V gene end was trimmed by 2 bases and the J gene end by 5 bases; junction bases not matched to a gene: 8. The CDR3 consists of 15 residues. The CDR3 is CASSLRRQGSHEQYF. The CDR3 bases are TGTGCCAGCAGCTTACGGCGACAGGGGTCCCACGAGCAGTACTTC. Full variable domain (outside the CDR3, taken from reference TRBV11-2 and TRBJ2-7): EAGVAQSPRYKIIEKRQSVAFWCNPISGHATLYWYQQILGQGPKLLIQFQNNGVVDDSQLPKDRFSAERLKGVDSTLKIQPAKLEDSAVYLCASSLRRQGSHEQYFGPGTRLTVT.

V is TRBV6-1 and J is TRBJ1-2; weak D call: TRBD1 (6 bases). The CDR3 runs to 14 residues. Germline lookup yields CDR1 MNHNS and CDR2 SASEGT. The ends were cut back, 11 bases at V and 7 bases at J, with 23 bases in the middle. Here the CDR3 DNA reads TGTGCCGCCGGAGGGGGGGGGCGCGTTTCTGGCTACACCTTC. Its protein product is CAAGGGGRVSGYTF.

CDR3 residues: CSASVRTKLHF. The CDR3 DNA reads as TGCAGTGCTAGCGTCCGAACTAAACTCCACTTT. The genes are TRBV20-1 and TRBJ1-6; D gene unclear. Germline V lookup: CDR1 DFQATT, CDR2 SNEGSKA (reference sequence). This CDR3 is 11 amino acids long. Trimming took off 3 bases at V and 16 bases at J, with 13 bases between the two ends.

V gene TRBV15 combines with J gene TRBJ2-7, with D possibly being TRBD1 (5 bases). CDR1 and CDR2 (germline): LNHNV, YYDKDF (reference sequence). CDR3 length: 17 residues. With 0 bases removed from V and 3 bases from J, the gap between germline ends came to 18 bases. CDR3 in DNA: TGTGCCACCAGCAGAGACCTCCCGGCAGGGTCAAGCTACGAGCAGTACTTC. This encodes CATSRDLPAGSSYEQYF.

This clone was observed a few times. The chain's CDR3 is CASSMGQRYQPQHF. In DNA form, the CDR3 reads TGTGCCAGTAGTATGGGACAGAGATATCAGCCCCAGCATTTT. The gene calls are TRBV19 and TRBJ1-5; 7 bases match TRBD1. The CDR3 totals 14 residues. V gave up 3 bases and J gave up 5 bases; unmatched junction bases: 4. Germline V gives CDR1 LNHDA, CDR2 SQIVND (reference sequence).

CDR3 bases: TGCGCCAGCAGCTTGGTCCCAGCGGGGGCTGGTTCCGGGGAGCTGTTTTTT. Its protein product is CASSLVPAGAGSGELFF. The gene calls are TRBV5-1 and TRBJ2-2; 8 bases match TRBD2. Germline CDR1 reads SGHRS; CDR2 reads YFSETQ. Trimming cost V 0 bases and J 6 bases; bases outside gene matches: 10. This CDR3 is 17 amino acids long.

The rearrangement joins TRBV6-1 to TRBJ1-1; TRBD1 matches 7 bases. Germline V CDR1 and CDR2: MNHNS, SASEGT. The CDR3 sequence is 15 residues long. Trimming took 2 bases from V and 3 from J; bases not matched to a gene: 6. The CDR3 sequence: CASSERTGPHTEAFF. CDR3 DNA sequence: TGTGCCAGCAGTGAAAGGACAGGCCCTCACACTGAAGCTTTCTTT.

This clone was counted between two and nine times. The chain joins TRBV21-1 to TRBJ2-2; the table's TRBD1 call for D was not verified on the DNA. TRBV21-1 is an annotated pseudogene. The length of the CDR3 is 14 residues. CDR3 protein: CASSKIQGTGELFF. CDR3 in DNA: TGTGCCAGCAGCAAGATCCAGGGAACCGGGGAGCTGTTTTTT.

The chain is built from TRBV2 and TRBJ2-2; D perhaps matches TRBD1 (6 bases). The CDR3 runs to 15 residues. Germline values: CDR1 SNHLY, CDR2 FYNNEI. V lost 8 bases and J lost 1, with 14 bases in between. The CDR3 protein is CASSGQGLNTGELFF. DNA of the CDR3: TGTGCCAGCTCCGGGCAGGGGCTGAACACCGGGGAGCTGTTTTTT.

This chain links TRBV4-1 with TRBJ1-2; weak D call: TRBD1 (6 bases). Deletions cut 6 bases from V and 0 bases from J, with 20 bases between. Germline values: CDR1 MGHRA, CDR2 YSYEKL. The CDR3 has 17 amino acids. Here the CDR3 reads CASSRSLRDTANYGYTF. CDR3 DNA: TGCGCCAGCAGTCGCTCTCTCCGGGACACTGCTAACTATGGCTACACCTTC.

This clone has just one count. The rearrangement links TRBV19 to TRBJ1-3; D unresolved. V lost 5 bases, J lost 0 bases, and 17 bases lay in between. Germline lookup yields CDR1 LNHDA and CDR2 SQIVND (reference sequence). The CDR3 runs to 17 residues. CDR3 DNA sequence: TGTGCCAGTAGTCTCTTAGACGGCGGAATCTCTGGAAACACCATATATTTT. Residues: CASSLLDGGISGNTIYF.

The rearrangement links TRBV11-2 to TRBJ2-7; TRBD1 matches at 8 bases. This CDR3 spans 15 amino acids. Germline values: CDR1 SGHAT, CDR2 FQNNGV. V gave up 3 bases and J gave up 7 bases; unmatched junction bases: 11. The CDR3 sequence is CASSLVRGRLWEQYF. CDR3 bases: TGTGCCAGCAGCTTGGTCAGGGGGCGGTTGTGGGAGCAGTACTTC.

This clone appeared once. V and J are TRBV4-1 and TRBJ1-6; perhaps TRBD1 as D (5 bases). Trimming left V 4 bases short and J 0 bases short, with 19 bases between. CDR1 and CDR2 from the germline V gene are MGHRA and YSYEKL. This CDR3 region has 19 residues. The CDR3 protein is CASSPGFDFPSSYNSPLHF. In DNA form, the CDR3 reads TGCGCCAGCAGCCCAGGGTTCGACTTCCCGAGCTCCTATAATTCACCCCTCCACTTT.